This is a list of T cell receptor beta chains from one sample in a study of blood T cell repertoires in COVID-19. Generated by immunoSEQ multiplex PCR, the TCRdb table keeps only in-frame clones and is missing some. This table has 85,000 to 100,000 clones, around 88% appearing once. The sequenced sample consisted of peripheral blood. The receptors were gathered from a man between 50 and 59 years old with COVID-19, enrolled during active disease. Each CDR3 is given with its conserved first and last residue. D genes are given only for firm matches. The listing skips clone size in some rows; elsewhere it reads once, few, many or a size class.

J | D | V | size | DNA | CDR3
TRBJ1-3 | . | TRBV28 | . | TGTGCCAGCAGTTCCACCCTAACTTCTGGAAACACCATATATTTT | CASSSTLTSGNTIYF
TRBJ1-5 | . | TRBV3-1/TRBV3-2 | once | TGTGCCAGCAGCCAAGACGGGGGTAATCAGCCCCAGCATTTT | CASSQDGGNQPQHF
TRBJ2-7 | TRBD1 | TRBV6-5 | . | TGTGCCAGCAGCGGGACAGGGGGTATCTACGAGCAGTACTTC | CASSGTGGIYEQYF
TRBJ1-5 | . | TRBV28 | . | TGTGCCAGCAGTTTGGGATGGGTAAGGGGAGGGCCCCAGCATTTT | CASSLGWVRGGPQHF
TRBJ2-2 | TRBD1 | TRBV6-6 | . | TGTGCCAGCAACCAGAACCCGGGACAGGGGTCCGGGGAGCTGTTTTTT | CASNQNPGQGSGELFF
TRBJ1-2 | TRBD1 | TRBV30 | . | TGTGCCTGGTTTGGAGGGGGCCTTTCTAACTATGGCTACACCTTC | CAWFGGGLSNYGYTF
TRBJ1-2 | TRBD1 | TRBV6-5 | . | TGTGCCAGCAATCTCCCGGGACAGGGGGGTCATGGCTACACCTTC | CASNLPGQGGHGYTF
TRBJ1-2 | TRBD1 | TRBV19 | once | TGTGCCAGTAGTATAGACGGACAGGCGACCTATGGCTACACCTTC | CASSIDGQATYGYTF
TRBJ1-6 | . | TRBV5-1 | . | TGCGCCAGCCGGGGGACGGGTCCGACGAATTCACCCCTCCACTTT | CASRGTGPTNSPLHF
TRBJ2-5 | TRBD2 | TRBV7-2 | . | TGTGCCAGCAGCTTACAGCGGGGGCCCCAAGAGACCCAGTACTTC | CASSLQRGPQETQYF
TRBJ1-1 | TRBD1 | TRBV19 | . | TGTGCCAGTAGTATAGCATCAGGGACAGCTTTGAACACTGAAGCTTTCTTT | CASSIASGTALNTEAFF
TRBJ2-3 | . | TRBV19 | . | TGTGCCAGTAGTATCAGGGGAGATACGCAGTATTTT | CASSIRGDTQYF
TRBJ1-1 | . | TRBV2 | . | TGTGCCAGCAGGCCCGGGACAAATAATCTGAGAGCTTTCTTT | CASRPGTNNLRAFF
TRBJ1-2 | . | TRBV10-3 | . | TGTGCCATCAGTGAGGGTGGGGGGATCTATGGCTACACCTTC | CAISEGGGIYGYTF
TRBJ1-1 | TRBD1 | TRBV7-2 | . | TGTGCCAGCAGCTCAATATTTCAGACAGGGTTATTCGCTGAAGCTTTCTTT | CASSSIFQTGLFAEAFF
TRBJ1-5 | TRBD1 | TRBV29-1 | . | TGCAGCGTGGGGGGACAGGGGGACAATCAGCCCCAGCATTTT | CSVGGQGDNQPQHF
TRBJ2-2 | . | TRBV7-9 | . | TGTGCCAGCAGCCTCATAACCCGGGGGACCGGGGAGCTGTTTTTT | CASSLITRGTGELFF
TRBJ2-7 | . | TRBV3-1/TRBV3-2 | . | TGTGCCAGCAGCCAAGATCCAGTTTCAGGCGAGCAGTACTTC | CASSQDPVSGEQYF
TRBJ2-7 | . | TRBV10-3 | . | TGTGCCATCAGAGAAGGCAGGGACGAGCAGTACTTC | CAIREGRDEQYF
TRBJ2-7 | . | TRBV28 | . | TGTGCCAGCAGTTTAGGGAGGCGGGGAAGAGGCTACGAGCAGTACTTC | CASSLGRRGRGYEQYF
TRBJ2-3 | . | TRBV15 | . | TGTGCCACCAGCAGAGATCAAGATACGCAGTATTTT | CATSRDQDTQYF
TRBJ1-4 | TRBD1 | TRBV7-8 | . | TGTGCCAGCAGCTTAGGAGGGACAGGGGTCGAAAAACTGTTTTTT | CASSLGGTGVEKLFF
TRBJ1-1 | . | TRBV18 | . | TGTGCCAGCTCACCTCAATCCAGGGGTAACACTGAAGCTTTCTTT | CASSPQSRGNTEAFF
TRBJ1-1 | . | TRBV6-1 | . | TGTGCCAGCAGTGAACTCAGGACATATACGAACACTGAAGCTTTCTTT | CASSELRTYTNTEAFF
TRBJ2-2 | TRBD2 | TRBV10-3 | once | TGTGCCATCAGTGCGGGGGGATTCACCGGGGAGCTGTTTTTT | CAISAGGFTGELFF
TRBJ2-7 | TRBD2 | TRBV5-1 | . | TGCGCCAGCAGCTGGACTAGCGGGGGGACCTACGAGCAGTACTTC | CASSWTSGGTYEQYF
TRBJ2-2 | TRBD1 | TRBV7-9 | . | TGTGCCAGCAGCTTACAGACAGGGCAGGACACCGGGGAGCTGTTTTTT | CASSLQTGQDTGELFF
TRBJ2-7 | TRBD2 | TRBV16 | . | TGTGCCAGCAGCCAATATACTAGCGGGGATTACGAGCAGTACTTC | CASSQYTSGDYEQYF
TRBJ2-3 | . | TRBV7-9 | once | TGTGCCAGCAGCCAAAATACAGGAACAGATACGCAGTATTTT | CASSQNTGTDTQYF
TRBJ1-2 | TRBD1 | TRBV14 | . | TGTGCCAGCAGCCAAGCGACAGGGAACTATGGCTACACCTTC | CASSQATGNYGYTF
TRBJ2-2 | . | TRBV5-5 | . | TGTGCCAGCAGCCCCTACCTTAACGCGAACACCGGGGAGCTGTTTTTT | CASSPYLNANTGELFF
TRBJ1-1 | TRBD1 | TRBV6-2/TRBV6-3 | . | TGTGCCAGCAGTTACCTGGGACAGGGCAGCACTGAAGCTTTCTTT | CASSYLGQGSTEAFF
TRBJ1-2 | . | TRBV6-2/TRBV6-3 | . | TGTGCCAGCAGTTACGGAACAGGGTTTATGTATGGCTACACCTTC | CASSYGTGFMYGYTF
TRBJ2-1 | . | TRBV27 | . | TGTGCCAGCAGCTCGACACCAGGATACAATGAGCAGTTCTTC | CASSSTPGYNEQFF
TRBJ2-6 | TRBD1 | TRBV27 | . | TGTGCCAGCAGATTAGGGACAGTCCCTGGGGCCAACGTCCTGACTTTC | CASRLGTVPGANVLTF
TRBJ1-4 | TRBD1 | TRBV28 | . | TGTGCCAGCAGTTTACTGACAGGGTCGGGTGAAAAACTGTTTTTT | CASSLLTGSGEKLFF
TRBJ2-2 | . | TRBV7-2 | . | TGTGCCAGCAGCCCACAGGGGGGGCGAAACACCGGGGAGCTGTTTTTT | CASSPQGGRNTGELFF
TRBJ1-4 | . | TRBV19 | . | TGTGCCAGTAGTATGGCGGGGTTTAATGAAAAACTGTTTTTT | CASSMAGFNEKLFF
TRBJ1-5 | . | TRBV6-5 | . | TGTGCCAGCACCGACCGGGTGGGTCAGCCCCAGCATTTT | CASTDRVGQPQHF
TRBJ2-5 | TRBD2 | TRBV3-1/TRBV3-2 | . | TGTGCCAGCAGCGATACTAGCGGGGCAGAGACCCAGTACTTC | CASSDTSGAETQYF
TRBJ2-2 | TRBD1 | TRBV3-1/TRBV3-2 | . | TGTGCCAGCAGCCAAGTTTTTTTAGGACAGGGGGGAGTAGCCGGGGAGCTGTTTTTT | CASSQVFLGQGGVAGELFF
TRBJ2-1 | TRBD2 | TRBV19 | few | TGTGCCAGTAGTATGACGGCTAGCGGGAGAGTGGTCAATGAGCAGTTCTTC | CASSMTASGRVVNEQFF
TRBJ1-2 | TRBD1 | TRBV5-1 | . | TGCGCCAGCAGCTCCGGACAGGGGGCTAACTATGGCTACACCTTC | CASSSGQGANYGYTF
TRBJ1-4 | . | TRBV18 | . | TGTGCCAGCTCACCATCGGGGGGAGGCGAAAAACTGTTTTTT | CASSPSGGGEKLFF
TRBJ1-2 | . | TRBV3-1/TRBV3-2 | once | TGTGCCAGCAGCCAAGACGGGAGGTCTAACTATGGCTACACCTTC | CASSQDGRSNYGYTF
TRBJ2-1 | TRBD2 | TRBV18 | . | TGTGCCAGCTCGCGGACTAGCGGGGGGCCCAATGAGCAGTTCTTC | CASSRTSGGPNEQFF
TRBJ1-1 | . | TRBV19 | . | TGTGCCAGTAGTATAAACTTGGCGCAGGGTTTAAGCACTGAAGCTTTCTTT | CASSINLAQGLSTEAFF
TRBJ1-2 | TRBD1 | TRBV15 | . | TGTGCCACCAGCAGAGTGTTCGACAGGGCGAACTATGGCTACACCTTC | CATSRVFDRANYGYTF
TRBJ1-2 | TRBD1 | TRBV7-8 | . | TGTGCCAGCAGCCCAAGACACAAAACTGACAGGGGGGGTGGCTACACCTTC | CASSPRHKTDRGGGYTF
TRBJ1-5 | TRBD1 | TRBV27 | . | TGTGCCAGCAGTTTATGGGGCCAGGGGGGCAATCAGCCCCAGCATTTT | CASSLWGQGGNQPQHF
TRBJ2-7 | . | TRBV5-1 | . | TGCGCCAGCAGCGACGAGGGAAAATCCTACGAGCAGTACTTC | CASSDEGKSYEQYF
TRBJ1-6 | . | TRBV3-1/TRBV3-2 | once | TGTGCCAGCAGCCCCGGGGGGGGTGAGAATTCACCCCTCCACTTT | CASSPGGGENSPLHF
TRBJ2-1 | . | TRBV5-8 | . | TGTGCCAGCAAAACCGGAGGTCCTTTAAATGAGCAGTTCTTC | CASKTGGPLNEQFF
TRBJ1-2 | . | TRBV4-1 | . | TGCGCCAGCAGCCAAGCCACAGGACAACTTATCTATGGCTACACCTTC | CASSQATGQLIYGYTF
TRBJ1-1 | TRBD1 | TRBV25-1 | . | TGTGCCAGCAGGGGGTCATCAGGGGGTTGGACTGAAGCTTTCTTT | CASRGSSGGWTEAFF